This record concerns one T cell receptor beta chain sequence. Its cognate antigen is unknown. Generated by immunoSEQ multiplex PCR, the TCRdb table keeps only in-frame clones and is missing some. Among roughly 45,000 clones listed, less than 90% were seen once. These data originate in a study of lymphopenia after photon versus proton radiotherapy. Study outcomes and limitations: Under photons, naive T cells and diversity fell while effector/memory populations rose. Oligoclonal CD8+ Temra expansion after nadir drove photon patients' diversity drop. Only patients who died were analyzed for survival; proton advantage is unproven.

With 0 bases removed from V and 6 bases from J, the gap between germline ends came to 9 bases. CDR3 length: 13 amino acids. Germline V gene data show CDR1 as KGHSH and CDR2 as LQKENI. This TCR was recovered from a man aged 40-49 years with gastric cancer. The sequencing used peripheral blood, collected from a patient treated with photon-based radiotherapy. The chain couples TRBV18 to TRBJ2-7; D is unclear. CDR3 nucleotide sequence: TGTGCCAGCTCACCACCTGGCAACCCCGAGCAGTACTTC. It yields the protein CASSPPGNPEQYF.